This T cell receptor (beta chain) originates from a study of naive and memory T cell subsets. Points from the study as a whole: A clonotype means one alpha or beta sequence, not an alpha/beta pair.

Both TRBC1 and TRBC2 were covered by a beta constant-region primer of two equimolar oligonucleotides. TCRdb reanalysed the UMI-ligation and nested PCR reads using MiXCR and keeps one entry per CDR3 protein. The table has approximately 21,000 distinct CDR3 sequences, approximately 11% seen once. Trimming cost V 0 bases and J 3 bases; bases outside gene matches: 5. The CDR3 consists of 16 residues. CDR1 LGHNA and CDR2 YSLEER come from the germline V gene. CD4+ T cell IFNgamma after overnight CMV lysate exposure gave donor CMV status. Cells stained for CD3, CD4, CD8, CD45RA and CD27 were sorted into four subsets. This clonotype appeared a few times. As yet, its antigen is unknown.

The TCR was taken from a human donor in good health. Sequencing was carried out using central memory CD8+ T cells from blood. The chain combines TRBV4-3 with TRBJ2-3, with TRBD2 matching 8 bases. The CDR3 DNA reads TGCGCCAGCAGCCAAGATGGACTAGCCGAAACAGATACGCAGTATTTT. This codes for CASSQDGLAETDTQYF.